The present entry profiles one T cell receptor beta chain with its context. The antigen is not known. Focal radiation plus CTLA-4 blockade with ipilimumab was administered to patients who had chemo-refractory metastatic non-small-cell lung cancer. The data stem from a study of radiotherapy plus CTLA-4 blockade in lung cancer. Study details: Objective responses emerged in 15% to 20% of patients, and 25% to 40% attained disease control.

V was pared by 3 bases and J by 2 bases, with 8 bases of the junction left unmatched. The CDR3 consists of 17 residues. Germline lookup yields CDR1 SGHNT and CDR2 YYREEE (reference sequence). Assay: immunoSEQ multiplex PCR; the TCRdb copy retains only in-frame clones and omits some. Of under 100,000 clones in the sample, about four fifths were seen once. Findings and limits, study-wide: Tumor-derived TCR clones expanded in blood after radiotherapy plus ipilimumab.

The V and J genes are TRBV5-4 and TRBJ2-7; TRBD2 agrees at 13 bases. The source of this sequence is a human donor with non-small cell lung cancer that progressed on radiotherapy plus ipilimumab. The sample here was peripheral blood, taken from a patient treated with radiotherapy plus ipilimumab. The CDR3 DNA follows: TGTGCCAGCAGCTCCCCGGTAGGGACTAGCGGGGCCTACGAGCAGTACTTC. It encodes CASSSPVGTSGAYEQYF.